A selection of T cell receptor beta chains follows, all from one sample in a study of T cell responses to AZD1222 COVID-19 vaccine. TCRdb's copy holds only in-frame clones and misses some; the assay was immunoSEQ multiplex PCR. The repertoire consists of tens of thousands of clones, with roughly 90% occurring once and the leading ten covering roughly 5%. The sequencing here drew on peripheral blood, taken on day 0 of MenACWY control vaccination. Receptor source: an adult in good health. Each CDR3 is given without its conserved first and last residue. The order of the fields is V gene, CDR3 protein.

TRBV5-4	ASSLGQELTGYT
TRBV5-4	ASSPGQGVSYEQY
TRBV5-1	ASSLYSTYEQY
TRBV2	AGNRDNYGYT
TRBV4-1	ASSQAWVTNEKLF
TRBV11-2	ASSPVGGGTTNEKLF
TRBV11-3	ASSQGQGSEKLF
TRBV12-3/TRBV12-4	ASSFGEGYGYT
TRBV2	ASSEALQGADEQY
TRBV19	ASSMGRYNQPQH
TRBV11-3	ASSHRGKGSPLH
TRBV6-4	ASSDGRGGATGANVLT
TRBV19	ASSIGQVSGNQPQH
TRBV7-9	ASSSTSGGVYQETQY
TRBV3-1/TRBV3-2	ASSPLQGTEAF
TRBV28	ASSLTSNYGYT
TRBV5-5	ASSRRAVGTNEKLF
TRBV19	ASSTGGVQPQH
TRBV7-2	ASSFYSGGQSPLH
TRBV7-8	ASSHRDVGIYEQY
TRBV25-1	ASRKDGGTYGYT
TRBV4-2	ASSQAGTDTQY
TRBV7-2	ASSLAAAPRDYNEQF
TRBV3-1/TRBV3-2	ASSPPGRGTEAF
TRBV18	ASSPASGGRNTEAF
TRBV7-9	ASSSADRPRGYT
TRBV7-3	ASSLGPLAGAPNTGELF
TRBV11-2	ASSLAPGYNSPLH
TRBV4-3	ASSLDREGSPLH
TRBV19	ASSIATGGQF